The next 20 T cell receptor beta chains were all read from a single sample in a study of technical replicates of blood from several donors. TCRdb keeps only in-frame clones here, not all; method: immunoSEQ multiplex PCR. The profile shows about 14,000 clones, under 85% of them singletons. Sequencing used PBMCs. All receptors derive from a human donor in good health.

As DNA, the CDR3 is TGCGCCAGCAGCCAAGCGATGACGGGAGAGGGGTGGGCAGATACGCAGTATTTT. Translated: CASSQAMTGEGWADTQYF. The rearrangement uses TRBV4-1 and TRBJ2-3; D might be TRBD2 (6 bases). Trimming pared 1 base from V and 4 bases from J, leaving 21 bases between. CDR3 length equals 18 residues. The germline V gene encodes CDR1 MGHRA and CDR2 YSYEKL.

This sequence joins TRBV30 and TRBJ1-2; the D is unclear. V was trimmed by 2 bases and J by 7 bases, leaving 8 bases between them. Germline V gene lookup returns CDR1 GTSNPN and CDR2 SVGIG (reference sequence). The CDR3 contains 11 residues. CDR3 nucleotides: TGTGCCTGGAGTCGGAGACTTGGCTACACCTTC. Protein sequence: CAWSRRLGYTF.

V and J are TRBV27 and TRBJ2-6; D uncertain. This CDR3 comprises 16 residues. With 5 bases removed from V and 4 bases from J, the gap between germline ends came to 15 bases. CDR1 and CDR2 from the germline V gene are MNHEY and SMNVEV (reference sequence). CDR3 residues: CASSPTVALGANVLTF. The CDR3, as DNA: TGTGCCAGCAGTCCCACCGTGGCTCTGGGGGCCAACGTCCTGACTTTC.

The chain uses TRBV5-1 and TRBJ2-1, with 14 nucleotides matching TRBD2. This CDR3 is built from 16 residues. Germline values: CDR1 SGHRS, CDR2 YFSETQ. V lost 4 bases, J lost 8 bases, and 8 bases stayed unmatched. Here the CDR3 DNA reads TGCGCCAGCAGCGGGGGACTAGCGGGAGCTCGAGATGAGCAGTTCTTC. Protein sequence: CASSGGLAGARDEQFF.

The chain carries TRBV7-2 and TRBJ2-3, with 8 bases aligning to TRBD2. V lost 3 bases, J lost 4 bases, and 6 bases stayed unmatched. Germline assignment: CDR1 SGHTA and CDR2 FQGNSA. This CDR3 comprises 15 residues. Here the CDR3 reads CASSFLAGTADTQYF. DNA for the CDR3: TGTGCCAGCAGCTTCTTAGCGGGAACGGCAGATACGCAGTATTTT.

To note about this clone: The identical CDR3 is also encoded by other nucleotide sequences in the sample. The chain carries TRBV11-3 and TRBJ1-1; D may be TRBD1 (6 bases). V was cut by 2 bases and J by 1 base, with 11 bases left in between. Germline loops: CDR1 SGHNT, CDR2 YENEEA. The CDR3 totals 15 residues. The CDR3 loop reads CASSLSGQGNTEAFF. CDR3 nucleotide sequence: TGTGCCAGCAGCTTATCGGGACAAGGGAACACTGAAGCTTTCTTT.

The V call is TRBV19, the J call TRBJ2-3; 9 nucleotides match TRBD1. With V trimmed by 3 bases and J by 5 bases, 6 bases remained unmatched. Germline V gene lookup returns CDR1 LNHDA and CDR2 SQIVND (reference sequence). This CDR3 is 15 amino acids long. CDR3 region: CASSIRTGEIDTQYF. The CDR3, as DNA: TGTGCCAGTAGTATTCGGACAGGGGAGATAGATACGCAGTATTTT.

This chain joins TRBV6-4 and TRBJ2-2; possibly TRBD1 for D (5 bases). CDR3 length: 14 amino acids. Germline CDR1 is MRHNA and CDR2 is SNTAGT. Trimming took 0 bases from V and 4 from J, leaving 6 bases between them. CDR3 bases: TGTGCCAGCAGTGACTCACAGGCCACCGGGGAGCTGTTTTTT. Translated: CASSDSQATGELFF.

The chain employs TRBV15 and TRBJ2-1; tentatively, D is TRBD2 (6 bases). This CDR3 region has 15 residues. Looked up from germline, CDR1 is LNHNV and CDR2 is YYDKDF (reference sequence). The germline V and J ends were trimmed by 6 bases and 6 bases, with 18 bases remaining between them. CDR3 in amino acids: CATSPPWMGGNEQFF. The CDR3 DNA reads TGTGCCACCAGTCCTCCTTGGATGGGGGGCAATGAGCAGTTCTTC.

The chain joins TRBV28 to TRBJ1-1; TRBD1 might be the D (5 bases). The CDR3 is 15 residues long. The germline V and J ends were trimmed by 4 bases and 0 bases, with 12 bases remaining between them. The V gene's germline CDR1 is MDHEN and CDR2 SYDVKM. CDR3 sequence (DNA): TGTGCCAGCAGTTGGCCGGGGGAACTGAACACTGAAGCTTTCTTT. Protein sequence: CASSWPGELNTEAFF. Full variable domain (remainder filled in from reference TRBV28 and TRBJ1-1): DVKVTQSSRYLVKRTGEKVFLECVQDMDHENMFWYRQDPGLGLRLIYFSYDVKMKEKGDIPEGYSVSREKKERFSLILESASTNQTSMYLCASSWPGELNTEAFFGQGTRLTVV.

V usage is TRBV2 and J usage is TRBJ2-1; possibly TRBD1 for D (6 bases). Germline CDR1 is SNHLY and CDR2 is FYNNEI. V lost 4 bases and J 12 bases, leaving 13 bases between the germline ends. This CDR3 region has 12 residues. In DNA, the CDR3 is TGTGCCAGCAGTGCCGACAGGCTACGGCAGTTCTTC. This gives the protein CASSADRLRQFF.

This sequence joins TRBV5-1 and TRBJ2-7, with D tentatively TRBD1 (5 bases). Trimming removed 4 bases from V and 3 bases from J, with 17 bases in between. The CDR3 runs to 15 residues. Per the germline V gene, CDR1 is SGHRS and CDR2 is YFSETQ. DNA of the CDR3: TGCGCCAGCAGCCCGCTCGCAGGGATGGTCTACGAGCAGTACTTC. Translated, it gives CASSPLAGMVYEQYF.

This chain connects TRBV7-9 to TRBJ2-1; 13 bases fit TRBD2. The V and J ends lost 5 bases and 9 bases, in that order; junction bases with no gene match: 7. From germline, CDR1 is SEHNR and CDR2 FQNEAQ (reference sequence). CDR3 length: 15 amino acids. As DNA, the CDR3 is TGTGCCAGCAGCATACTAGCGGGAGGGCCAGGTGAGCAGTTCTTC. The encoded protein is CASSILAGGPGEQFF.

The chain employs TRBV25-1 and TRBJ2-7; TRBD2 agrees at 9 bases. CDR1 and CDR2 from the germline V gene are MGHDK and SYGVNS. The CDR3 runs 15 residues. V was pared by 3 bases and J by 4 bases, with 7 bases of the junction left unmatched. CDR3 nucleotides: TGTGCCAGCAGTGAGTCGACTAGCGGAGCGTACGAGCAGTACTTC. Protein sequence: CASSESTSGAYEQYF.

This chain connects TRBV21-1 to TRBJ2-3; the table names TRBD2, a call not compared with the DNA. TRBV21-1 counts as a pseudogene. The CDR3 length is 18 residues. Here the CDR3 reads CASSKVRESGSSTDTQYF. CDR3 in DNA: TGTGCCAGCAGCAAAGTAAGGGAAAGCGGATCTAGCACAGATACGCAGTATTTT.

This clone is categorized as medium-sized. The chain couples TRBV4-2 to TRBJ2-6, with a possible D match to TRBD1 (5 bases). The CDR3 has 16 residues. Germline CDR1 reads LGHNA; CDR2 reads YNFKEQ. Trimming removed 0 bases from V and 0 bases from J, with 6 bases in between. The CDR3 loop reads CASSQDQGSGANVLTF. Here the CDR3 DNA reads TGTGCCAGCAGCCAAGATCAGGGCTCTGGGGCCAACGTCCTGACTTTC.

The CDR3 nucleotides read TGTGCCAGCACCGGACTAGACAAAGGCAATGAGCAGTTCTTC. Its translation is CASTGLDKGNEQFF. The V call is TRBV6-6, the J call TRBJ2-1; TRBD2 aligns across 7 bases. The CDR3 has 14 amino acids. V lost 7 bases and J lost 6; bases outside the gene matches: 9. The V gene's germline CDR1 is MNHNY and CDR2 SVGAGI (reference sequence).

The chain has TRBV18 and TRBJ2-2; D is undetermined. The CDR3 spans 17 residues. Germline V gene data show CDR1 as KGHSH and CDR2 as LQKENI. Trimming pared 3 bases from V and 5 bases from J, leaving 19 bases between. The CDR3 DNA reads as TGTGCCAGCTCACCCGGAACGGCAGGTTCAAAAACCGGGGAGCTGTTTTTT. Amino acids: CASSPGTAGSKTGELFF.

This chain connects TRBV2 to TRBJ2-4; 8 bases map to TRBD1. Germline V gene sequence: CDR1 SNHLY, CDR2 FYNNEI. The CDR3 covers 15 residues. With V trimmed by 5 bases and J by 5 bases, 8 bases remained unmatched. The CDR3 region is CASSRDRGGQNIQYF. CDR3 sequence (DNA): TGTGCCAGCAGTAGAGACAGGGGTGGGCAAAACATTCAGTACTTC.

The chain employs TRBV27 and TRBJ2-1; a possible D gene is TRBD2 (6 bases). CDR3 size: 15 residues. Trimming pared 7 bases from V and 4 bases from J, leaving 17 bases between. Germline CDR1 and CDR2: MNHEY and SMNVEV (reference sequence). The CDR3 is CASISVPGRYNEQFF. The CDR3 bases are TGTGCCAGCATAAGCGTGCCAGGGAGGTACAATGAGCAGTTCTTC.